Shown below are 7 T cell receptor beta chains from a single sample sequenced in a study of shared clonotypes between healthy human individuals. TCRdb's copy holds only in-frame clones and misses some; the assay was immunoSEQ multiplex PCR. This table has some 2,100,000 clones, approximately 96% appearing once. The sample comprised naive CD4+ T cells sorted from blood. Regarding subset: CD45RA+ positively selected. These receptors all stem from a man aged 18-30 years in good health.

The V gene is TRBV5-1, the J gene TRBJ1-2, with TRBD1 matching over 7 bases. Germline V CDR1 and CDR2: SGHRS, YFSETQ. V lost 4 bases and J lost 4; bases outside the gene matches: 7. This CDR3 spans 14 amino acids. The CDR3 DNA is TGCGCCAGCAGCGCGGGACAGTCTGGCTATGGCTACACCTTC. This sequence encodes CASSAGQSGYGYTF.

Notes on this clone: This sample also contains other DNA sequences that code for the same CDR3. The rearrangement links TRBV10-3 to TRBJ2-7; D is unclear. CDR1 and CDR2 (germline): ENHRY, SYGVKD. V was clipped by 3 bases and J by 0 bases, with 6 bases between them. This CDR3 region has 13 residues. CDR3 amino acids: CAISDRPSYEQYF. CDR3 coding DNA: TGTGCCATCAGTGACAGGCCCTCCTACGAGCAGTACTTC.

The V gene is TRBV10-3, the J gene TRBJ2-7, with TRBD2 matching 13 bases. Germline V lookup: CDR1 ENHRY, CDR2 SYGVKD. The CDR3 extends over 16 amino acids. The CDR3 DNA is TGTGCAATCGGGCGGACTAGCGGGAGCGACCCCTACGAGCAGTACTTC. It specifies CAIGRTSGSDPYEQYF.

V is TRBV18 and J is TRBJ1-1; 12 bases match TRBD1. The germline gives CDR1 KGHSH, CDR2 LQKENI. The trim removed 4 bases at V and 4 bases at J, leaving 10 bases unmatched. The CDR3 runs 17 residues. The CDR3 DNA reads TGTGCCAGCTCACAATCTAGATCGGGACAGGGGGCCACTGAAGCTTTCTTT. The encoded protein is CASSQSRSGQGATEAFF.

This chain joins TRBV11-2 and TRBJ2-7; 7 nucleotides match TRBD2. Trimming took 5 bases from V and 3 from J; bases not matched to a gene: 7. In germline, CDR1 is SGHAT, CDR2 FQNNGV. This CDR3 has 14 residues. The CDR3 loop reads CASSRGTTNYEQYF. As DNA, the CDR3 is TGTGCCAGCAGCCGCGGGACTACCAACTACGAGCAGTACTTC.

J is TRBJ2-7 and V is TRBV18; TRBD2 agrees at 7 bases. This CDR3 region has 15 residues. The trim removed 5 bases at V and 2 bases at J, leaving 9 bases unmatched. Germline CDR1 KGHSH, CDR2 LQKENI. This CDR3 is CASSRSAGEAYEQYF. The DNA for the CDR3 is TGTGCCAGCTCAAGAAGTGCGGGGGAGGCCTACGAGCAGTACTTC.

This clone showed up just once. V and J are TRBV7-9 and TRBJ2-7; D is ambiguous. Germline CDR1 and CDR2: SEHNR and FQNEAQ (reference sequence). Trimming left V 1 base short and J 0 bases short, with 10 bases between. The CDR3 is 15 residues long. CDR3 DNA sequence: TGTGCCAGCAGCTTAGGGGGTACAGTCTCCTACGAGCAGTACTTC. Protein: CASSLGGTVSYEQYF.